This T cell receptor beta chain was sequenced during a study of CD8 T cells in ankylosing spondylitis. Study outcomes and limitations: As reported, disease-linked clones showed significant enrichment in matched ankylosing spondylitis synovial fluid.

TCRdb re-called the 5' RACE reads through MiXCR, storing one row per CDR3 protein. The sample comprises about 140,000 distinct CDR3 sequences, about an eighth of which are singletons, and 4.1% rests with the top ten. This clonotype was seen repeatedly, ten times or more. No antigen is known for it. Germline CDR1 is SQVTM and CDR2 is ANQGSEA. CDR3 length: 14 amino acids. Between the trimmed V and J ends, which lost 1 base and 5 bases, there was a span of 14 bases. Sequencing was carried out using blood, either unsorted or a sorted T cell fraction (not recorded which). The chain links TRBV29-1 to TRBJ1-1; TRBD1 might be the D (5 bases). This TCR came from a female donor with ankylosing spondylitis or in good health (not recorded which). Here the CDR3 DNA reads TGCAGCGTTGAAGTAGGGAGAAAGGGGACTGAAGCTTTCTTT. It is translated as CSVEVGRKGTEAFF. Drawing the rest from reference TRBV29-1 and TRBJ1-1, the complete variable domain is SAVISQKPSRDICQRGTSLTIQCQVDSQVTMMFWYRQQPGQSLTLIATANQGSEATYESGFVIDKFPISRPNLTFSTLTVSNMSPEDSSIYLCSVEVGRKGTEAFFGQGTRLTVV.